The 25 T cell receptor beta chains presented below share a single source sample, sequenced in a study of CD8+ T cells in alopecia areata (dated 2018 in TCRdb). Explained via the paper, the treatment or condition label denotes: oral pan-JAK inhibitor, 5-10 mg twice daily. The receptor library was made with the immunoSEQ multiplex PCR assay. To provide template for TCR sequencing, every sample had RNA extracted and reverse transcribed into cDNA. Drawn from immuneACCESS, this table holds only the in-frame rearrangements with V and J called that TCRdb kept. Clones are partly lost; checked studies trace under half to an unresolved V gene and leave the rest unexplained. This sample comprises approximately 210,000 clones, more than 55% of them detected only once. Over 1% of the sample goes to the ten largest clones. The sample consisted of CD4+ T cells sorted from blood, taken at approximately week 42, from a patient treated with tofacitinib. Receptors originate from a human donor with alopecia areata.

There are a few counts of this clone. This sequence joins TRBV29-1 and TRBJ1-1; no clear D gene. CDR1 and CDR2 from the germline V gene are SQVTM and ANQGSEA. The CDR3 is 15 residues long. V was cut by 0 bases and J by 7 bases, with 18 bases left in between. The DNA of the CDR3 is TGCAGCGTTGAAGATGGGGTCGAGTGGATTGGTGAAGCTTTCTTT. Its translation is CSVEDGVEWIGEAFF.

In its sample, this clone was seen a few times. The rearrangement links TRBV7-6 to TRBJ2-5; D gene ambiguous. The V end was cut by 2 bases, the J end by 13 bases, with 11 bases between. Germline CDR1 is SGHVS and CDR2 is FNYEAQ. The CDR3 extends over 11 amino acids. For the CDR3, the DNA is TGTGCCAGCAGCTTATCGCCCCCTCGGTACTTC. Its translation: CASSLSPPRYF.

The rearrangement uses TRBV5-8 and TRBJ1-2; 9 bases match TRBD1. Trimming took 8 bases from V and 4 from J; bases not matched to a gene: 9. The CDR3 loop spans 14 amino acids. Germline CDR1 SGHTS, CDR2 YDEGEE. The CDR3 sequence: CASRTGVSSYGYTF. As DNA, the CDR3 is TGTGCCAGTAGGACAGGGGTTAGTAGCTATGGCTACACCTTC.

This clone was counted a few times. The V call is TRBV10-3, the J call TRBJ2-3; 11 bases line up with TRBD2. V lost 2 bases to trimming and J lost 5 bases; unmatched junction nucleotides: 3. The CDR3 has 15 residues. CDR1 and CDR2 (germline): ENHRY, SYGVKD. Written as DNA, the CDR3 is TGTGCCATCAGTGAGCCCGGGACTAGCGGAGATACGCAGTATTTT. It encodes CAISEPGTSGDTQYF.

This chain links TRBV5-5 with TRBJ2-6, with 7 nucleotides matching TRBD2. Trimming took 4 bases from V and 2 from J; bases not matched to a gene: 3. CDR1 is SGHKS, CDR2 YYEKEE, per germline (reference sequence). The CDR3 has 15 residues. The CDR3 DNA follows: TGTGCCAGCAGCCACCGGGGGGCTGGGGCCAACGTCCTGACTTTC. It yields the protein CASSHRGAGANVLTF.

The chain has TRBV11-2 and TRBJ2-2, with 7 bases aligning to TRBD1. V trimming: 6 bases; J trimming: 4 bases; junction bases outside the gene matches: 5. Looked up from germline, CDR1 is SGHAT and CDR2 is FQNNGV. The CDR3 sequence is 14 residues long. The chain's CDR3 is CASSFDRATGELFF. The CDR3 coding sequence is TGTGCCAGCAGTTTTGACAGGGCCACCGGGGAGCTGTTTTTT.

This clone has ten or more counts. The chain combines TRBV5-1 with TRBJ1-4, with D uncertain. Trimming took off 5 bases at V and 4 bases at J, with 12 bases between the two ends. The CDR3 contains 14 residues. Germline V CDR1 and CDR2: SGHRS, YFSETQ. The CDR3 sequence is CASRSGGVNEKLFF. The CDR3 DNA reads TGCGCCAGCAGATCGGGCGGAGTTAATGAAAAACTGTTTTTT.

This chain links TRBV20-1 with TRBJ1-2; no clear D gene. V was shortened by 6 bases and J by 9 bases, with 14 bases between the two germline ends. The CDR3 totals 11 residues. Germline V lookup: CDR1 DFQATT, CDR2 SNEGSKA (reference sequence). The CDR3 protein is CSAPAGPSYTF. The CDR3 DNA follows: TGCAGTGCCCCCGCAGGTCCGAGCTACACCTTC.

The genes are TRBV27 and TRBJ1-2; possibly TRBD1 for D (6 bases). CDR3 length: 14 residues. Germline V CDR1 and CDR2: MNHEY, SMNVEV (reference sequence). V was trimmed by 6 bases and J by 6 bases, leaving 17 bases between them. The CDR3 spells CASSPLGGANGYTF. CDR3 nucleotides: TGTGCCAGCAGCCCCCTGGGGGGGGCAAATGGCTACACCTTC.

The chain carries TRBV5-1 and TRBJ1-2; 12 bases agree with TRBD1. The CDR3 is 15 amino acids. V shed 4 bases, J shed 4 bases, and the junction held 5 bases outside the gene matches. Germline lookup yields CDR1 SGHRS and CDR2 YFSETQ. The chain's CDR3 is CASSPGTGGRYGYTF. For the CDR3, the DNA is TGCGCCAGCAGCCCGGGGACAGGGGGCCGCTATGGCTACACCTTC. Based on the CDR3 plus reference TRBV5-1 and TRBJ1-2, the full variable domain is KAGVTQTPRYLIKTRGQQVTLSCSPISGHRSVSWYQQTPGQGLQFLFEYFSETQRNKGNFPGRFSGRQFSNSRSEMNVSTLELGDSALYLCASSPGTGGRYGYTFGSGTRLTVV.

The chain recombines TRBV9 with TRBJ2-6; D unresolved. CDR3 length: 15 amino acids. CDR1 SGDLS and CDR2 YYNGEE come from the germline V gene. Between the trimmed V and J ends, which lost 3 bases and 6 bases, there was a span of 13 bases. Here the CDR3 reads CASSGGLREANVLTF. Here the CDR3 DNA reads TGTGCCAGCAGCGGAGGTCTCCGTGAGGCCAACGTCCTGACTTTC.

The rearrangement links TRBV19 to TRBJ2-7; D is perhaps TRBD1 (5 bases). The CDR3 contains 12 residues. With 8 bases removed from V and 3 bases from J, the gap between germline ends came to 11 bases. Germline CDR1 is LNHDA and CDR2 is SQIVND (reference sequence). Here the CDR3 DNA reads TGTGCCAGTGGCAGGGCAAACTACGAGCAGTACTTC. Protein sequence: CASGRANYEQYF.

This clone appeared a few times. The chain uses TRBV5-1 and TRBJ2-7; TRBD1 is a possible D gene (5 bases). Germline-derived CDR1 and CDR2 are SGHRS and YFSETQ. The CDR3 has 15 residues. The ends were cut back, 0 bases at V and 0 bases at J, with 10 bases in the middle. CDR3 sequence (DNA): TGCGCCAGCAGCTTGGTTGGACAAAGCTCCTACGAGCAGTACTTC. Its translation: CASSLVGQSSYEQYF.

This chain connects TRBV29-1 to TRBJ2-7, with D possibly called TRBD1 or TRBD2 (5 bases each). Trimming pared 0 bases from V and 5 bases from J, leaving 14 bases between. CDR1 is SQVTM and CDR2 is ANQGSEA in the germline V gene. The CDR3 loop spans 14 amino acids. The CDR3 nucleotides are TGCAGCGTTGAAGATCGAGGGGCCAAGAACGAGCAGTACTTC. It codes for CSVEDRGAKNEQYF.

The chain is built from TRBV5-1 and TRBJ2-6, with D unclear. The germline CDR1 and CDR2 sequences are SGHRS and YFSETQ. V was trimmed by 0 bases and J by 2 bases, leaving 6 bases between them. The CDR3 is 15 amino acids. The DNA of the CDR3 is TGCGCCAGCAGCTTGGGGGGAACTGGGGCCAACGTCCTGACTTTC. Translation gives CASSLGGTGANVLTF.

The chain uses TRBV2 and TRBJ2-5, with TRBD1 matching 7 bases. V lost 2 bases and J lost 5; bases outside the gene matches: 8. The CDR3 runs 15 residues. Germline values: CDR1 SNHLY, CDR2 FYNNEI. This chain's CDR3 is CASSEQSTGMETQYF. The CDR3 region has the DNA TGTGCCAGCAGTGAACAATCGACAGGGATGGAGACCCAGTACTTC.

On this clone itself: Other DNA sequences within the sample encode an identical CDR3. The rearrangement uses TRBV29-1 and TRBJ1-2; D is undetermined. From germline, CDR1 is SQVTM and CDR2 ANQGSEA. Between the trimmed V and J ends, which lost 3 bases and 8 bases, there was a span of 16 bases. There are 13 residues in the CDR3. CDR3 coding DNA: TGCAGCGTTGATCAGAAAGGGTTCTACGGCTACACCTTC. The encoded protein is CSVDQKGFYGYTF.

The chain employs TRBV30 and TRBJ2-2; TRBD2 matches at 7 bases. The CDR3 loop spans 13 amino acids. J was trimmed by 6 bases and V by 4 bases; bases with no gene match: 5. CDR1 is GTSNPN and CDR2 is SVGIG in the germline V gene (reference sequence). The CDR3 DNA reads as TGTGCCTGGATCAGTCGGGGGGCCGGGGAGCTGTTTTTT. It codes for CAWISRGAGELFF.

The chain links TRBV2 to TRBJ2-1; D ambiguous. V was pared by 5 bases and J by 3 bases, with 8 bases between. Germline V gene lookup returns CDR1 SNHLY and CDR2 FYNNEI. The CDR3 extends over 13 amino acids. CDR3 coding DNA: TGTGCCAGCAGTCCTTTCGGCTACAATGAGCAGTTCTTC. Translated: CASSPFGYNEQFF.

The V call is TRBV4-3, the J call TRBJ2-3; D is perhaps TRBD2 (5 bases). V lost 8 bases and J lost 0, with 15 bases in between. Germline V gives CDR1 LGHNA, CDR2 YSLEER. The CDR3 covers 15 residues. The CDR3 sequence: CASSIGETSTDTQYF. The CDR3, as DNA: TGCGCCAGCTCAATCGGGGAAACTAGCACAGATACGCAGTATTTT.

This clone occurred a few times. The V and J genes are TRBV7-2 and TRBJ2-1, with TRBD2 as a possible D gene (7 bases). CDR1 and CDR2 from the germline V gene are SGHTA and FQGNSA. CDR3 length: 15 residues. V lost 7 bases, J lost 7 bases, and 20 bases lay in between. The CDR3 sequence: CASIQRGGRWNEQFF. As DNA, the CDR3 is TGTGCCAGCATCCAAAGGGGGGGCCGGTGGAATGAGCAGTTCTTC.

The rearrangement links TRBV4-2 to TRBJ2-3; 11 bases are a match to TRBD2. The CDR3 spans 18 residues. Per germline, CDR1 LGHNA and CDR2 YNFKEQ. V trimming: 1 base; J trimming: 0 bases; junction bases outside the gene matches: 6. The CDR3 protein is CASSQGLSSGGSTDTQYF. CDR3 nucleotide sequence: TGTGCCAGCAGCCAAGGTCTTTCTAGCGGGGGGAGCACAGATACGCAGTATTTT.

This clone was observed a few times. The chain carries TRBV11-3 and TRBJ2-2, with D possibly being TRBD2 (6 bases). The germline V gene has CDR1 SGHNT and CDR2 YENEEA. V was trimmed by 5 bases and J by 2 bases, leaving 15 bases between them. This CDR3 contains 16 residues. The CDR3 region is CASSRLGVVNTGELFF. DNA of the CDR3: TGTGCCAGCAGCCGACTAGGGGTTGTTAACACCGGGGAGCTGTTTTTT.

The rearrangement joins TRBV5-4 to TRBJ1-2; 8 nucleotides align to TRBD1. This CDR3 spans 14 amino acids. Germline assignment: CDR1 SGHNT and CDR2 YYREEE (reference sequence). V lost 2 bases and J lost 4; bases outside the gene matches: 4. CDR3 residues: CASSLPQGVYGYTF. In DNA, the CDR3 is TGTGCCAGCAGCTTACCACAGGGGGTCTATGGCTACACCTTC.

This chain connects TRBV25-1 to TRBJ1-2; D gene uncertain. CDR3 size: 11 residues. In germline, CDR1 is MGHDK, CDR2 SYGVNS. Trimming left V 7 bases short and J 3 bases short, with 6 bases between. The CDR3 DNA reads as TGTGCCAGCATGAATCACTATGGCTACACCTTC. It encodes CASMNHYGYTF.